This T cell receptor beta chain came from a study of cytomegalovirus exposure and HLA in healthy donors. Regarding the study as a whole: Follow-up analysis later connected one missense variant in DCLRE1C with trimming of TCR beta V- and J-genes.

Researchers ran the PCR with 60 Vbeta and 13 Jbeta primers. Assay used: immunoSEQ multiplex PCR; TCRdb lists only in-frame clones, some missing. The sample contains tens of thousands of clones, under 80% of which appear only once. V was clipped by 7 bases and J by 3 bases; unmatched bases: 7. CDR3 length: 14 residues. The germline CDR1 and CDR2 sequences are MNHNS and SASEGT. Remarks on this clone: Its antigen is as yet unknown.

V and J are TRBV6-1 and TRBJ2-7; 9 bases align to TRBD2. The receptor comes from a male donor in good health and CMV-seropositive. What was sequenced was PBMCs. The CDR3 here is CASKVLAGNYEQYF. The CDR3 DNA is TGTGCCAGCAAAGTACTAGCGGGCAACTACGAGCAGTACTTC.